Each of the 28 T cell receptor beta chains below was sequenced from the same sample in a study of early T cells in non-severe SARS-CoV-2 infection. In TCRdb, the 5' RACE reads were re-called with MiXCR into one record per CDR3 protein. The sample shows roughly 63,000 distinct CDR3 sequences, around 11% of them seen only once. The specimen sequenced was whole blood. These receptors were taken from an adult who was a healthcare worker with PCR-confirmed SARS-CoV-2 infection or an uninfected control (not recorded which).

This chain connects TRBV2 to TRBJ2-2; 11 bases fit TRBD1. The ends lost 4 bases at V and 4 bases at J; junction bases unmatched: 5. The CDR3 covers 16 residues. Germline assignment: CDR1 SNHLY and CDR2 FYNNEI. The CDR3 DNA sequence: TGTGCCAGCAGTGTGGACAGGGGGCAAGGCACCGGGGAGCTGTTTTTT. It is translated as CASSVDRGQGTGELFF.

A remark on this clonotype: This may come from a read error, since a much larger clone is one base off. This chain connects TRBV24-1 to TRBJ2-5, with 11 bases lining up with TRBD2. The CDR3 is 16 amino acids. In germline, CDR1 is KGHDR, CDR2 SFDVKD. J lost 4 bases, V lost 4 bases, and 7 bases had no gene match. The CDR3: CATSEGSGRERETQYF. The CDR3 nucleotides are TGTGCCACCAGTGAAGGTAGCGGGAGGGAGCGAGAGACCCAGTACTTC.

This clonotype occurred many times. This sequence joins TRBV10-1 and TRBJ1-1; D is possibly TRBD1 (5 bases). In germline, CDR1 is WNHNN, CDR2 SYGVQD (reference sequence). This CDR3 is built from 12 residues. V dropped 2 bases and J dropped 4 bases, with 5 bases sitting between them. This chain's CDR3 is CASSEGGTEAFF. The CDR3 DNA reads as TGCGCCAGCAGTGAGGGGGGCACTGAAGCTTTCTTT.

This clonotype was found many times. The gene calls are TRBV30 and TRBJ2-3, with 11 bases aligning to TRBD2. Germline V CDR1 and CDR2: GTSNPN, SVGIG (reference sequence). CDR3 length equals 16 residues. J lost 2 bases, V lost 4 bases, and 8 bases had no gene match. The CDR3 DNA is TGTGCCTGGAATACAGGACTAGCGGGTTCCACAGATACGCAGTATTTT. Translated: CAWNTGLAGSTDTQYF.

This clonotype has more than one count but fewer than ten. The chain couples TRBV28 to TRBJ1-1; D remains unclear. V lost 5 bases and J lost 3, with 7 bases in between. The germline V gene has CDR1 MDHEN and CDR2 SYDVKM. The CDR3 sequence is 12 residues long. The CDR3: CASSPSYTEAFF. CDR3 coding DNA: TGTGCCAGCAGTCCCTCTTACACTGAAGCTTTCTTT.

The rearrangement uses TRBV28 and TRBJ1-6; 10 bases are shared with TRBD1. CDR1 and CDR2 from the germline V gene are MDHEN and SYDVKM. V shed 5 bases, J shed 8 bases, and the junction held 3 bases outside the gene matches. This CDR3 is 14 amino acids long. The CDR3 is CASSLGTGDSPLHF. The CDR3 DNA sequence: TGTGCCAGCAGTCTCGGGACAGGGGATTCACCCCTCCACTTT.

The rearrangement joins TRBV28 to TRBJ2-7, with D perhaps TRBD1 (6 bases). V gave up 5 bases and J gave up 2 bases, with 13 bases separating them. Germline lookup yields CDR1 MDHEN and CDR2 SYDVKM. CDR3 length: 14 amino acids. In nucleotides, the CDR3 is TGTGCCAGCAGTGGGTTCCGGGACACCTACGAGCAGTACTTC. Amino acids: CASSGFRDTYEQYF. Combining the CDR3 with reference TRBV28 and TRBJ2-7 gives the whole variable domain DVKVTQSSRYLVKRTGEKVFLECVQDMDHENMFWYRQDPGLGLRLIYFSYDVKMKEKGDIPEGYSVSREKKERFSLILESASTNQTSMYLCASSGFRDTYEQYFGPGTRLTVT.

The sample holds a few counts of this clonotype. This chain links TRBV28 with TRBJ1-1, with D tentatively TRBD1 (5 bases). Germline V gives CDR1 MDHEN, CDR2 SYDVKM. The CDR3 totals 12 residues. Trimming left V 3 bases short and J 7 bases short, with 9 bases between. The DNA for the CDR3 is TGTGCCAGCAGTTTGGGCAGGGATGAAGCTTTCTTT. Protein sequence: CASSLGRDEAFF.

The chain has TRBV20-1 and TRBJ2-6; TRBD1 aligns across 7 bases. Germline V CDR1 and CDR2: DFQATT, SNEGSKA (reference sequence). The V and J ends lost 5 bases and 0 bases, in that order; junction bases with no gene match: 1. The CDR3 sequence is 14 residues long. CDR3 in amino acids: CSARDSSGANVLTF. DNA for the CDR3: TGCAGTGCTCGGGACAGCTCTGGGGCCAACGTCCTGACTTTC.

The chain recombines TRBV5-1 with TRBJ2-1; the D is unclear. The CDR3 consists of 15 residues. V was cut by 3 bases and J by 2 bases, with 12 bases left in between. Germline V CDR1 and CDR2: SGHRS, YFSETQ. CDR3: CASSWTGGAYNEQFF. The CDR3 bases are TGCGCCAGCAGCTGGACGGGTGGGGCCTACAATGAGCAGTTCTTC.

The sample holds many counts of this clonotype. The chain links TRBV7-8 to TRBJ1-5; 7 bases map to TRBD1. Germline V gene data show CDR1 as SGHVS and CDR2 as FQNEAQ. V shed 5 bases and J 7 bases; nucleotides not matched to a gene: 11. The CDR3 sequence is 15 residues long. The CDR3 protein is CASSPQGGPGQPQHF. Written as DNA, the CDR3 is TGTGCCAGCAGCCCCCAGGGGGGCCCGGGGCAGCCCCAGCATTTT.

The V and J genes are TRBV18 and TRBJ2-7; possibly TRBD1 for D (5 bases). This CDR3 is 16 amino acids long. Trimming cost V 3 bases and J 0 bases, with 15 bases left between them. CDR1 is KGHSH and CDR2 is LQKENI in the germline V gene. The CDR3 loop reads CASSPILQESSYEQYF. CDR3 coding DNA: TGTGCCAGCTCACCTATCTTACAGGAGAGCTCCTACGAGCAGTACTTC.

Many counts were recorded for this clonotype. CDR3 coding DNA: TGCAGCGTTGTAATAGCGGACTCATACAATGAGCAGTTCTTC. Translating it yields CSVVIADSYNEQFF. The gene calls are TRBV29-1 and TRBJ2-1; possibly TRBD2 for D (6 bases). Trimming left V 4 bases short and J 4 bases short, with 14 bases between. This CDR3 spans 14 amino acids. Germline CDR1 reads SQVTM; CDR2 reads ANQGSEA.

The chain combines TRBV29-1 with TRBJ2-3, with 12 bases aligning to TRBD2. Looked up from germline, CDR1 is SQVTM and CDR2 is ANQGSEA. This CDR3 is built from 11 residues. The CDR3 here is CSSGRADTQYF. In nucleotides, the CDR3 is TGCTCTAGCGGGAGGGCAGATACGCAGTATTTT.

This clonotype was seen a handful of times. The chain combines TRBV11-2 with TRBJ2-3; D is perhaps TRBD1 or TRBD2 (5 bases each). The CDR3 runs 15 residues. CDR1 SGHAT and CDR2 FQNNGV come from the germline V gene. V was clipped by 3 bases and J by 2 bases, with 12 bases between them. The CDR3 loop is CASSFPGPYTDTQYF. The CDR3 DNA reads TGTGCCAGCAGCTTCCCGGGGCCTTACACAGATACGCAGTATTTT.

This clonotype was seen many times. The junction departs from the called germline gene at one end, perhaps through a read error. This chain uses TRBV2 with TRBJ2-1; 9 bases align to TRBD2. Per the germline V gene, CDR1 is SNHLY and CDR2 is FYNNEI. The CDR3 sequence is 15 residues long. The CDR3 DNA reads TGTGCCAGCAGTGAAGCGGGACTAGCTACGAATGGGCAGTTCTTC. This sequence encodes CASSEAGLATNGQFF. Variable domain in full (rest from reference TRBV2 and TRBJ2-1): EPEVTQTPSHQVTQMGQEVILRCVPISNHLYFYWYRQILGQKVEFLVSFYNNEISEKSEIFDDQFSVERPDGSNFTLKIRSTKLEDSAMYFCASSEAGLATNGQFFGPGTRLTVL.

This chain connects TRBV29-1 to TRBJ2-3; possibly TRBD2 for D (6 bases). This CDR3 contains 15 residues. Deletions cut 3 bases from V and 3 bases from J, with 16 bases between. Looked up from germline, CDR1 is SQVTM and CDR2 is ANQGSEA. The DNA for the CDR3 is TGCAGCGTTGATTTTTACGGGGGAGTAACAGATACGCAGTATTTT. This translates into CSVDFYGGVTDTQYF.

The V gene is TRBV7-2, the J gene TRBJ1-5; tentative D call: TRBD1 (5 bases). Germline V CDR1 and CDR2: SGHTA, FQGNSA. The CDR3 length is 15 residues. Trimming removed 2 bases at V and 2 bases at J, with 10 bases between. The CDR3 nucleotides read TGTGCCAGCAGCTTATCTGGGACCGGCAATCAGCCCCAGCATTTT. Residues: CASSLSGTGNQPQHF.

CDR3 coding DNA: TGTGCCAGCGAGTTTCTTATGAACACTGAAGCTTTCTTT. Translation gives CASEFLMNTEAFF. The chain employs TRBV28 and TRBJ1-1, with D hard to call. Deletions cut 8 bases from V and 0 bases from J, with 10 bases between. The germline CDR1 and CDR2 sequences are MDHEN and SYDVKM. The CDR3 spans 13 residues.

Of note for this clonotype: This may be a read error, as it is one base from a much larger clone. The genes are TRBV28 and TRBJ2-1; TRBD2 matches at 13 bases. Germline CDR1 is MDHEN and CDR2 is SYDVKM. This CDR3 spans 16 amino acids. The chain's CDR3 is CASRTPGTSGKGEEFF. The CDR3 DNA reads TGTGCCAGCAGAACCCCCGGGACTAGCGGGAAAGGTGAGGAGTTCTTC.

This clonotype was seen repeatedly, ten times or more. This sequence joins TRBV19 and TRBJ2-1, with TRBD2 identical over 7 bases. CDR1 LNHDA and CDR2 SQIVND come from the germline V gene (reference sequence). V lost 4 bases to trimming and J lost 3 bases; unmatched junction nucleotides: 9. The CDR3 is 16 residues long. The CDR3 is CASSKPGRRVYNEQFF. The DNA for the CDR3 is TGTGCCAGTAGTAAGCCCGGGAGGAGGGTCTACAATGAGCAGTTCTTC. The full variable domain, completed using reference TRBV19 and TRBJ2-1, is DGGITQSPKYLFRKEGQNVTLSCEQNLNHDAMYWYRQDPGQGLRLIYYSQIVNDFQKGDIAEGYSVSREKKESFPLTVTSAQKNPTAFYLCASSKPGRRVYNEQFFGPGTRLTVL.

This chain joins TRBV27 and TRBJ2-7, with TRBD1 matching 8 bases. Unmatched junction bases numbered 5, after V lost 4 bases and J lost 3 bases. CDR3 size: 14 residues. The V gene's germline CDR1 is MNHEY and CDR2 SMNVEV (reference sequence). For the CDR3, the DNA is TGTGCCAGCAGTTGGGGACAGGCCCTCTACGAGCAGTACTTC. It encodes CASSWGQALYEQYF.

In this sample, this clonotype turned up a few times. V usage is TRBV18 and J usage is TRBJ1-1; D gene ambiguous. V was cut by 4 bases and J by 4 bases, with 16 bases left in between. The CDR3 extends over 15 amino acids. Germline CDR1 reads KGHSH; CDR2 reads LQKENI. The CDR3 reads CASSREIGRTTEAFF. The CDR3 nucleotides are TGTGCCAGCTCACGTGAAATAGGGCGGACCACTGAAGCTTTCTTT.

This clonotype was seen a handful of times. This chain joins TRBV20-1 and TRBJ1-2; 8 bases align to TRBD1. V lost 3 bases and J lost 8; bases outside the gene matches: 14. There are 15 residues in the CDR3. Germline V gene lookup returns CDR1 DFQATT and CDR2 SNEGSKA (reference sequence). The CDR3 DNA reads TGCAGTGCTAGGGACTCGGACAGGGCGCCCTACGGCTACACCTTC. Translated: CSARDSDRAPYGYTF.

This clonotype has at least ten counts. V gene TRBV28 combines with J gene TRBJ2-1; D is unclear. Germline assignment: CDR1 MDHEN and CDR2 SYDVKM. Trimming shortened V by 5 bases and J by 10 bases, and 9 bases separated the two germline ends. The CDR3 runs 11 residues. CDR3 DNA sequence: TGTGCCAGCAGTGCGGTCGGGGAGCAGTTCTTC. Protein product: CASSAVGEQFF.

In its sample, this clonotype was seen many times. This chain connects TRBV28 to TRBJ1-1, with 7 positions matching TRBD1. The ends lost 8 bases at V and 9 bases at J; junction bases unmatched: 6. The germline V gene encodes CDR1 MDHEN and CDR2 SYDVKM. The CDR3 has 11 amino acids. CDR3 nucleotides: TGTGCCAGCGGGACAGATAGACAAGCTTTCTTT. Amino acid sequence: CASGTDRQAFF.

The sample holds many counts of this clonotype. The chain's CDR3 is CASSLAPPGDGANVLTF. CDR3 DNA: TGCGCCAGCAGCTTGGCGCCTCCGGGCGATGGGGCCAACGTCCTGACTTTC. V and J are TRBV5-1 and TRBJ2-6; D is unresolved. The CDR3 spans 17 residues. The germline CDR1 and CDR2 sequences are SGHRS and YFSETQ. With 0 bases removed from V and 3 bases from J, the gap between germline ends came to 13 bases.

The chain employs TRBV28 and TRBJ2-7, with 7 nucleotides matching TRBD1. Per the germline V gene, CDR1 is MDHEN and CDR2 is SYDVKM. The CDR3 length is 15 residues. The J segment lost 4 bases and the V segment lost 5 bases, leaving 11 bases of the junction unmatched. The CDR3 loop reads CASSPLQGTDYEQYF. CDR3 nucleotides: TGTGCCAGCAGTCCGCTTCAGGGGACAGATTACGAGCAGTACTTC.